This is a list of T cell receptor beta chains from one sample in a study of T-cell memory formation after mild COVID-19. TCRdb passed the 5' RACE reads through MiXCR, listing each CDR3 protein once. The repertoire includes roughly 450,000 distinct CDR3 sequences, roughly 18% of them detected once, and 9% to 15% sits in the top ten. Sequencing was carried out using PBMCs or a T cell subset sorted from them (not recorded which). The receptor source for this set is an adult woman who had mild COVID-19 (a few samples of this study predate the infection). Cell type and time point are not known. Both conserved end residues are part of each CDR3. A D gene is named only where the DNA matches it firmly. Some rows mark clone size as missing; the rest say once, few, many or name a class of expanded clone.

D gene: -; V gene: TRBV20-1; J gene: TRBJ1-2; clone size: few; CDR3 DNA: TGCAGTGCTACCCTACCGGGTCGTCGTGGCTACACCTTC; CDR3 protein: CSATLPGRRGYTF
D gene: -; V gene: TRBV12-3/TRBV12-4; J gene: TRBJ2-1; clone size: -; CDR3 DNA: TGTGCCAGCAGTTTTACCCGGAGTGAGCAGTTCTTC; CDR3 protein: CASSFTRSEQFF
D gene: -; V gene: TRBV5-1; J gene: TRBJ2-7; clone size: many; CDR3 DNA: TGCGCCAGCAGCGTCGGACAGACCTACGAGCAGTACTTC; CDR3 protein: CASSVGQTYEQYF
D gene: -; V gene: TRBV7-3; J gene: TRBJ1-6; clone size: -; CDR3 DNA: TGTGCCAGCAGCTTAAAGCAGGGCAATTCACCCCTCCACTTT; CDR3 protein: CASSLKQGNSPLHF
D gene: TRBD2; V gene: TRBV12-3/TRBV12-4; J gene: TRBJ2-1; clone size: few; CDR3 DNA: TGTGCCAGCGGAAGCGGGGGATACTACAATGAGCAGTTCTTC; CDR3 protein: CASGSGGYYNEQFF
D gene: TRBD2; V gene: TRBV29-1; J gene: TRBJ2-3; clone size: few; CDR3 DNA: TGCAGCGTTGAGAGCTTAGCGGGAGGGCGAGTGACAGATACGCAGTATTTT; CDR3 protein: CSVESLAGGRVTDTQYF
D gene: -; V gene: TRBV9; J gene: TRBJ1-1; clone size: -; CDR3 DNA: TGTGCCAGCAGCGTAGCTTCGTACACTGAAGCTTTCTTT; CDR3 protein: CASSVASYTEAFF
D gene: -; V gene: TRBV6-2/TRBV6-3; J gene: TRBJ2-7; clone size: -; CDR3 DNA: TGTGCCAGCAGTTATTCCCTTCCCTCCTACGAGCAGTACTTC; CDR3 protein: CASSYSLPSYEQYF
D gene: -; V gene: TRBV6-5; J gene: TRBJ1-5; clone size: -; CDR3 DNA: TGTGCCAGCAGTAAAAACTCCACAGGGAATAGCAATCAGCCCCAGCATTTT; CDR3 protein: CASSKNSTGNSNQPQHF
D gene: -; V gene: TRBV18; J gene: TRBJ2-1; clone size: few; CDR3 DNA: TGTGCCAGCTCACTGTTAGACCTCAATGAGCAGTTCTTC; CDR3 protein: CASSLLDLNEQFF
D gene: -; V gene: TRBV5-1; J gene: TRBJ2-2; clone size: few; CDR3 DNA: TGCGCCAGCAGCTTGTTCTCGGGATACGGGGAGCTGTTTTTT; CDR3 protein: CASSLFSGYGELFF